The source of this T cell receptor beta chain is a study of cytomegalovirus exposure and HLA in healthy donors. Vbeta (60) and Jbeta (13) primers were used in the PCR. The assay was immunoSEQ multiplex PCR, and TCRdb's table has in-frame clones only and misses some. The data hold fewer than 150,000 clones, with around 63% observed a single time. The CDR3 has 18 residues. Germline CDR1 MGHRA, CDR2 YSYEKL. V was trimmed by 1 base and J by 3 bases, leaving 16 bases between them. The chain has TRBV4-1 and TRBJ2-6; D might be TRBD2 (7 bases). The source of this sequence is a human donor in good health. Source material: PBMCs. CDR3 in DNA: TGCGCCAGCAGCCAAGGGGGGGCGGGGGTGTTTGGGGCCAACGTCCTGACTTTC. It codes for CASSQGGAGVFGANVLTF.